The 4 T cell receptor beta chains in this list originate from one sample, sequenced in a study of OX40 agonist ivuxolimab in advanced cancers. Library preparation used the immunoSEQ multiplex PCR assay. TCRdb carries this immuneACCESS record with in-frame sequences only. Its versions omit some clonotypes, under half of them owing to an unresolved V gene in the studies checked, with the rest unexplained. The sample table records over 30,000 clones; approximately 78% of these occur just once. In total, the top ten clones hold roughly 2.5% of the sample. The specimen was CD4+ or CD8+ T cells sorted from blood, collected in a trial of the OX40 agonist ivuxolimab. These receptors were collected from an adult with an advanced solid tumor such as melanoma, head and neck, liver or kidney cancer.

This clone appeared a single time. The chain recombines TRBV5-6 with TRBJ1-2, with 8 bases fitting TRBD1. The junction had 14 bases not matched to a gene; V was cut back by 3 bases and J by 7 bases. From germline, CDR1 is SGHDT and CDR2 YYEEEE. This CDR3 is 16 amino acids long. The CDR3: CASSWDRKLSRGGYTF. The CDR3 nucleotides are TGTGCCAGCAGCTGGGACAGGAAACTCTCTAGAGGTGGCTACACCTTC.

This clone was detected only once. As DNA, the CDR3 is TGTGCCAGCAGGCTAGGGACAGGGAGGAGCAATCAGCCCCAGCATTTT. It codes for CASRLGTGRSNQPQHF. The rearrangement joins TRBV28 to TRBJ1-5; 9 bases align to TRBD1. With 6 bases clipped from V and 1 base from J, the junction kept 7 bases outside the gene matches. CDR1 and CDR2 from the germline V gene are MDHEN and SYDVKM. The CDR3 contains 16 residues.

CDR3 nucleotide sequence: TGTGCCAGCAGCACCAGGGGCGGGGGTACAGATACGCAGTATTTT. Translation gives CASSTRGGGTDTQYF. V usage is TRBV4-2 and J usage is TRBJ2-3, with D tentatively TRBD2 (7 bases). Trimming removed 5 bases at V and 3 bases at J, with 15 bases between. The CDR3 totals 15 residues. The germline V gene encodes CDR1 LGHNA and CDR2 YNFKEQ.

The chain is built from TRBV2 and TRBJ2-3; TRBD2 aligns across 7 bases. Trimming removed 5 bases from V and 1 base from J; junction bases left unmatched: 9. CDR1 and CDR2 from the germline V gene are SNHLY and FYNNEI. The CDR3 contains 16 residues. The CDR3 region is CASSLNGLAGTDTQYF. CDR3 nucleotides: TGTGCCAGCAGTCTAAATGGGCTAGCGGGCACAGATACGCAGTATTTT.